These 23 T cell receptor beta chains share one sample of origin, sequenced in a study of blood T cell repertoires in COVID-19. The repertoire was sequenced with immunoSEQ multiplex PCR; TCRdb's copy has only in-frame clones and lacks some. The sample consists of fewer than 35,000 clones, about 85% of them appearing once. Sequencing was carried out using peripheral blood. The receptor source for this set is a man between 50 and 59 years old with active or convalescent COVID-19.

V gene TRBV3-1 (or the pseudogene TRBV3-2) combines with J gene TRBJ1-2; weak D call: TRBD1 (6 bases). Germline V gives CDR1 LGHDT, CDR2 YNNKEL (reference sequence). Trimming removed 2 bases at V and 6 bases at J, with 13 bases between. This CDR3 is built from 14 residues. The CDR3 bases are TGTGCCAGCAGCCAATACTCAGGGGAAGATGGCTACACCTTC. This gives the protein CASSQYSGEDGYTF.

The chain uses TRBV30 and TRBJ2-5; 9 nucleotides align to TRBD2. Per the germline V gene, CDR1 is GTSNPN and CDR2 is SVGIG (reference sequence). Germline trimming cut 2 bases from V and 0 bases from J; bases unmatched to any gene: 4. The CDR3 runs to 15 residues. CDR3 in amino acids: CAWSPTSGHQETQYF. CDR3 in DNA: TGTGCCTGGAGTCCGACTAGCGGCCACCAAGAGACCCAGTACTTC. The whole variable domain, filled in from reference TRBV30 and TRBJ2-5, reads SQTIHQWPATLVQPVGSPLSLECTVEGTSNPNLYWYRQAAGRGLQLLFYSVGIGQISSEVPQNLSASRPQDRQFILSSKKLLLSDSGFYLCAWSPTSGHQETQYFGPGTRLLVL.

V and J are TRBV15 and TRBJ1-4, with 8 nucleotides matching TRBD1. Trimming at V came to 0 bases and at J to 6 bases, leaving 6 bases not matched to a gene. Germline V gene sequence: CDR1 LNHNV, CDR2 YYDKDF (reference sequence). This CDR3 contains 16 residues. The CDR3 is CATSRENRQGYEKLFF. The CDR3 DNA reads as TGTGCCACCAGCAGAGAGAATCGACAGGGGTATGAAAAACTGTTTTTT.

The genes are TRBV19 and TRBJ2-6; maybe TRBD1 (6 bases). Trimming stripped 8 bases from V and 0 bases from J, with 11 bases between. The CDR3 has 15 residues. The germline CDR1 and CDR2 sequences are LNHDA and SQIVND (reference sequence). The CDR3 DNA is TGTGCCAGTTCGACAGGTCTCTCTGGGGCCAACGTCCTGACTTTC. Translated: CASSTGLSGANVLTF.

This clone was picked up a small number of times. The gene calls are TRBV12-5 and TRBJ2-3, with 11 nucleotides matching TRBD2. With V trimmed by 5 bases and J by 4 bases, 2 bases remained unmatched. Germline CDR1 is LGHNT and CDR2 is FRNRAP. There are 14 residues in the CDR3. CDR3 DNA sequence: TGTGCTAGTGGTGGGACTAGCGGCCCAGATACGCAGTATTTT. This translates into CASGGTSGPDTQYF.

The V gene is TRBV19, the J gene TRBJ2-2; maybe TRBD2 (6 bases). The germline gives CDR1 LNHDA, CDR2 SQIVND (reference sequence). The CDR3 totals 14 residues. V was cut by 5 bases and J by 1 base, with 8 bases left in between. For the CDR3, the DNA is TGTGCCAGTAGTTTCGGGGGGAACACCGGGGAGCTGTTTTTT. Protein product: CASSFGGNTGELFF.

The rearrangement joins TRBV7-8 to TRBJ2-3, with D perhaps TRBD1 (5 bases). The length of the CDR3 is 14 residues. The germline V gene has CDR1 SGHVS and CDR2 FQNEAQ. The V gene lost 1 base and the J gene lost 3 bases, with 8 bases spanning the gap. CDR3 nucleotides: TGTGCCAGCAGCTTAGGACAGAGAACAGATACGCAGTATTTT. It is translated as CASSLGQRTDTQYF.

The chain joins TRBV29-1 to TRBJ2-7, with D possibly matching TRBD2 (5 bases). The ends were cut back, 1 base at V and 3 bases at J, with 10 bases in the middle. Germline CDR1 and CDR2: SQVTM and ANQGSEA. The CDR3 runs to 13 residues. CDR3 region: CSVEGEGHYEQYF. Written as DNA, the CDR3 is TGCAGCGTTGAAGGAGAGGGCCACTACGAGCAGTACTTC.

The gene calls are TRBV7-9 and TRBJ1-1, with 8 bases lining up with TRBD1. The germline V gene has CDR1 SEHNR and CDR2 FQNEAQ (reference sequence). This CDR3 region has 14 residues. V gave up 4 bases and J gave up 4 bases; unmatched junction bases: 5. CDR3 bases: TGTGCCAGCAGCTCCGCTACAGGGGGCACTGAAGCTTTCTTT. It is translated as CASSSATGGTEAFF. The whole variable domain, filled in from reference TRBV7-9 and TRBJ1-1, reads DTGVSQNPRHKITKRGQNVTFRCDPISEHNRLYWYRQTLGQGPEFLTYFQNEAQLEKSRLLSDRFSAERPKGSFSTLEIQRTEQGDSAMYLCASSSATGGTEAFFGQGTRLTVV.

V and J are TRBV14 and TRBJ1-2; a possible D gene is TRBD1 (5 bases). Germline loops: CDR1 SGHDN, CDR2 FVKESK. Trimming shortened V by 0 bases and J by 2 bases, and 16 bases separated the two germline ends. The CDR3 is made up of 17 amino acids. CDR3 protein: CASSQDFVDNVNYGYTF. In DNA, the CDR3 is TGTGCCAGCAGCCAAGATTTTGTGGACAATGTAAACTATGGCTACACCTTC. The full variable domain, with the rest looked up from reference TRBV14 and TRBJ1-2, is EAGVTQFPSHSVIEKGQTVTLRCDPISGHDNLYWYRRVMGKEIKFLLHFVKESKQDESGMPNNRFLAERTGGTYSTLKVQPAELEDSGVYFCASSQDFVDNVNYGYTFGSGTRLTVV.

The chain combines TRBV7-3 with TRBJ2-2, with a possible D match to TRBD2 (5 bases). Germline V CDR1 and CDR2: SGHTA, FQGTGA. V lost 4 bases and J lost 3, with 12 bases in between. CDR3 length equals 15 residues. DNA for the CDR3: TGTGCCAGCAGCTCGAGACGAGGGTACACCGGGGAGCTGTTTTTT. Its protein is CASSSRRGYTGELFF.

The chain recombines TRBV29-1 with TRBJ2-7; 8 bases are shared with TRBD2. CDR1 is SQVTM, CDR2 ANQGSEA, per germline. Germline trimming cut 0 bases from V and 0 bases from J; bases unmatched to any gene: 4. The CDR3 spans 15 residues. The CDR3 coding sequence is TGCAGCGTTGAAGAAAGCGGGAGAGACTCCTACGAGCAGTACTTC. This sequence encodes CSVEESGRDSYEQYF.

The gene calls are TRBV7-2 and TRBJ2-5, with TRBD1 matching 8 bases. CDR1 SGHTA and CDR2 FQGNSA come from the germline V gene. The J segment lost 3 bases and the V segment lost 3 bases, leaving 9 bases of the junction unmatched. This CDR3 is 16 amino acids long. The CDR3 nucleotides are TGTGCCAGCAGCTTTGGGGCAGGGGGCGCGGAAGAGACCCAGTACTTC. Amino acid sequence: CASSFGAGGAEETQYF.

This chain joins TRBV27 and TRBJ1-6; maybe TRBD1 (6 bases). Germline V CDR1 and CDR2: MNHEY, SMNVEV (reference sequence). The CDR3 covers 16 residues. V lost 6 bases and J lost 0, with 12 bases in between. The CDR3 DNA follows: TGTGCCAGCAGACCCGACAGGAGCTCCTATAATTCACCCCTCCACTTT. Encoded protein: CASRPDRSSYNSPLHF.

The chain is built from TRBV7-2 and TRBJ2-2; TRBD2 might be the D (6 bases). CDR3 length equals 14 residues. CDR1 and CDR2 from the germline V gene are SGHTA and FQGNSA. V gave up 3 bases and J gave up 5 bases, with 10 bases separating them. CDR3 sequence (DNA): TGTGCCAGCAGCTTCGGGACTTCAACCGGGGAGCTGTTTTTT. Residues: CASSFGTSTGELFF.

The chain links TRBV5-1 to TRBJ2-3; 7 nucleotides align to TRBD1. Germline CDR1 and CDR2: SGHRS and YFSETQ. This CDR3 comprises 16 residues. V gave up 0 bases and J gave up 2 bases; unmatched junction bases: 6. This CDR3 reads CASSLVTGADTDTQYF. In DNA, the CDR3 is TGCGCCAGCAGCTTGGTCACAGGGGCGGACACAGATACGCAGTATTTT.

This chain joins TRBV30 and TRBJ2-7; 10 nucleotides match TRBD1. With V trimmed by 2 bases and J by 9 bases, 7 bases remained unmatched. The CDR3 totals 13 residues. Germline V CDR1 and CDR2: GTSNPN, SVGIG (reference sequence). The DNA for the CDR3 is TGTGCCTGGAGTCGAGAGGACAGGGGGATGCAGTACTTC. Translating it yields CAWSREDRGMQYF.

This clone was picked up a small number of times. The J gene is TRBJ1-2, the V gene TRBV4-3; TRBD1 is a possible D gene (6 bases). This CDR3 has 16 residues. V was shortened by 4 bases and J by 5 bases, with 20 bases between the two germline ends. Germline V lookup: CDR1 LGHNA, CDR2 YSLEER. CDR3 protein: CASSPLLLTGTYGYTF. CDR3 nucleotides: TGCGCCAGCAGCCCCCTTCTTTTGACAGGCACTTATGGCTACACCTTC.

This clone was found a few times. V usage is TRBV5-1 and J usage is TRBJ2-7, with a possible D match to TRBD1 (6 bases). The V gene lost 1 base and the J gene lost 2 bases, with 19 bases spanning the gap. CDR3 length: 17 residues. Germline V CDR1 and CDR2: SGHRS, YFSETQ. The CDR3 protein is CASSLLVSGAGAYEQYF. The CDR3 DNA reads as TGCGCCAGCAGCTTGTTGGTGTCTGGAGCAGGGGCCTACGAGCAGTACTTC.

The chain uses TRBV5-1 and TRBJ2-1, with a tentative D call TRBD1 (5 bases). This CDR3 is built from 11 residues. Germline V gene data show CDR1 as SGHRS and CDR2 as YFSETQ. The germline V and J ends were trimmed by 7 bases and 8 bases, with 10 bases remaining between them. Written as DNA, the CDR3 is TGCGCCAGCCGCCAAGGGGATGAGCAGTTCTTC. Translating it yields CASRQGDEQFF.

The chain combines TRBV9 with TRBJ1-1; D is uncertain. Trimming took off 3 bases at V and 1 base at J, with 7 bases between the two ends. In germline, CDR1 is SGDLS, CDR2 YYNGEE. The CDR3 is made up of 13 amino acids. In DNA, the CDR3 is TGTGCCAGCAGCGCAGCGGGGAACACTGAAGCTTTCTTT. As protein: CASSAAGNTEAFF. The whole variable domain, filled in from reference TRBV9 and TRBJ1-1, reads DSGVTQTPKHLITATGQRVTLRCSPRSGDLSVYWYQQSLDQGLQFLIQYYNGEERAKGNILERFSAQQFPDLHSELNLSSLELGDSALYFCASSAAGNTEAFFGQGTRLTVV.

The CDR3 DNA is TGTGCCACCGGGGGAGGGGGGACTAGGGCAGAGACCCAGTACTTC. Protein product: CATGGGGTRAETQYF. The V call is TRBV11-2, the J call TRBJ2-5; 8 bases are a match to TRBD2. V gave up 10 bases and J gave up 4 bases; unmatched junction bases: 14. Germline lookup yields CDR1 SGHAT and CDR2 FQNNGV. The CDR3 totals 15 residues.

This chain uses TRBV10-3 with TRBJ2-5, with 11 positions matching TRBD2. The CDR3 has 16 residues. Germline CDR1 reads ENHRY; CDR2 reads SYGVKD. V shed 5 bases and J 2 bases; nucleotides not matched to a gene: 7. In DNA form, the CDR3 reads TGTGCCATCAGTAAGACTAGCGGGACAACACAAGAGACCCAGTACTTC. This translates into CAISKTSGTTQETQYF.